Sequencing of this T cell receptor beta chain was carried out in a study of tumor-infiltrating lymphocytes in primary liver carcinoma. For the study at large: Patients were both men and women, whose ages ran from 30 to 69 years. T1-T3 N0M0 was the stage of the tumors, which were roughly 4.2 to 10 cm across.

This clonotype occurred many times. V was shortened by 1 base and J by 6 bases, with 15 bases between the two germline ends. CDR3 length: 15 residues. Germline CDR1 is SGHDT and CDR2 is YYEEEE. The template, approximately 500 ng total RNA, yielded TCR beta cDNA made with a constant-region primer. Investigators got TCR beta libraries out of three nested multiplex PCR rounds, done with slightly modified ARM-PCR. Both of the initial two PCR rounds ran for around 9 cycles and employed TRBV1-TRBV30 forward primers alongside a C-beta reverse primer. TCRdb processed the multiplex PCR reads anew with MiXCR; each CDR3 protein has one entry. Here the sample spans 100,000 or so distinct CDR3 sequences, more than 65% being singletons. Without any cell sorting, about 18-30 mg of bulk tissue yielded co-extracted RNA and DNA.

The receptor comes from a woman aged 60-75 years with primary liver carcinoma and hepatitis B virus infection. This chain links TRBV5-6 with TRBJ2-3; D remains ambiguous. Material for sequencing was liver tumor tissue from sampling region 2. The subset here: tumor region T2, inferior pole. The CDR3 spells CASSLYGRALDTQYF. In nucleotides, the CDR3 is TGTGCCAGCAGCTTGTACGGTAGGGCGTTGGATACGCAGTATTTT. The full variable domain, completed using reference TRBV5-6 and TRBJ2-3, is DAGVTQSPTHLIKTRGQQVTLRCSPKSGHDTVSWYQQALGQGPQFIFQYYEEEERQRGNFPDRFSGHQFPNYSSELNVNALLLGDSALYLCASSLYGRALDTQYFGPGTRLTVL.